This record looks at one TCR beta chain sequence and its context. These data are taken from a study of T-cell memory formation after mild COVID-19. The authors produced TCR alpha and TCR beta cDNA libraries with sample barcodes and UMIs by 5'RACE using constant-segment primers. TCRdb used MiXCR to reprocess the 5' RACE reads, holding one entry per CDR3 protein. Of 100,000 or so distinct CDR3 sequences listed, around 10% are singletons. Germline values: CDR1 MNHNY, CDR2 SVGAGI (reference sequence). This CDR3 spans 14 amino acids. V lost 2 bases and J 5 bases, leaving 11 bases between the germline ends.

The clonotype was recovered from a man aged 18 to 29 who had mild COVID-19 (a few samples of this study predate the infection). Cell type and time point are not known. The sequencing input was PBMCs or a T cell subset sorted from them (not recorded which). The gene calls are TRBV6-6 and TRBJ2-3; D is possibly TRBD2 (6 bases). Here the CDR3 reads CASSYRIAEDTQYF. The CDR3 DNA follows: TGTGCCAGCAGTTACAGGATAGCGGAAGATACGCAGTATTTT.